The source of this T cell receptor (beta chain) is a study of blood T cell repertoires in COVID-19. Profiling relied on immunoSEQ multiplex PCR, and the TCRdb table lists in-frame clones only, not all of them. Here the sample spans about 97,000 clones, more than 85% being singletons. V shed 2 bases, J shed 9 bases, and the junction held 10 bases outside the gene matches. This CDR3 spans 14 amino acids. The V gene's germline CDR1 is LGHDT and CDR2 YNNKEL (reference sequence). The genes are TRBV3-1 (or the pseudogene TRBV3-2) and TRBJ2-7, with 7 bases aligning to TRBD2. Sequencing was carried out using peripheral blood. This sequence was found in a man between 18 and 35 years old with acute or convalescent COVID-19. The CDR3 DNA reads TGTGCCAGCAGCCAATCTGCGGGAGCTACGGTGCAGTACTTC. Its protein product is CASSQSAGATVQYF.